These 20 T cell receptor beta chains originate from one sample sequenced in a study of T cells in Graves' hyperthyroidism and ophthalmopathy. The source material, RNA transcripts, was used to amplify TCR beta CDR3 regions. HTBI primers drove first-round RT-PCR of the TCR CDR3. TCRdb itself ran the multiplex PCR reads through MiXCR, one entry per CDR3 protein. Seen here are hundreds of thousands of distinct CDR3 sequences, 20% observed once, and the top ten hold over 45%. The specimen sequenced was blood. Receptors originate from a man aged 35-49 years with Graves' ophthalmopathy.

The chain combines TRBV2 with TRBJ2-7; 9 bases are a match to TRBD1. The V and J ends lost 10 bases and 4 bases, in that order; junction bases with no gene match: 5. CDR1 SNHLY and CDR2 FYNNEI come from the germline V gene. The CDR3 sequence is 12 residues long. The CDR3 loop is CANTGQGYEQYF. DNA for the CDR3: TGTGCCAACACGGGACAGGGTTACGAGCAGTACTTC.

The CDR3 sequence: CASSDSGQKLHGYTF. CDR3 nucleotides: TGTGCCAGCTCAGACTCAGGACAAAAGTTGCATGGCTACACCTTC. The gene calls are TRBV18 and TRBJ1-2; TRBD1 might be the D (5 bases). CDR1 KGHSH and CDR2 LQKENI come from the germline V gene. V gave up 5 bases and J gave up 6 bases, with 19 bases separating them. The CDR3 is 15 amino acids.

This clonotype was detected ten times or more. The chain employs TRBV28 and TRBJ1-1; D not certain. This CDR3 spans 15 amino acids. Trimming took 7 bases from V and 3 from J, leaving 18 bases between them. CDR1 is MDHEN and CDR2 is SYDVKM in the germline V gene. CDR3 nucleotide sequence: TGTGCCAGCACCTCCTTCGGAGCGGAGCACACTGAAGCTTTCTTT. This gives the protein CASTSFGAEHTEAFF. Full variable domain (outside the CDR3, taken from reference TRBV28 and TRBJ1-1): DVKVTQSSRYLVKRTGEKVFLECVQDMDHENMFWYRQDPGLGLRLIYFSYDVKMKEKGDIPEGYSVSREKKERFSLILESASTNQTSMYLCASTSFGAEHTEAFFGQGTRLTVV.

This clonotype was seen a few times. V is TRBV6-2 or TRBV6-3 and J is TRBJ1-6, with D unresolved. The germline gives CDR1 MNHEY, CDR2 SVGEGT. The V end was cut by 0 bases, the J end by 2 bases, with 20 bases between. The CDR3 extends over 20 amino acids. CDR3 DNA: TGTGCCAGCAGTTACTCGCTACAGAGGGCGACCAGGCCCTATAATTCACCCCTCCACTTT. This codes for CASSYSLQRATRPYNSPLHF.

V and J are TRBV4-3 and TRBJ2-7; tentative D call: TRBD2 (6 bases). There are 13 residues in the CDR3. Trimming shortened V by 4 bases and J by 6 bases, and 13 bases separated the two germline ends. Germline CDR1 LGHNA, CDR2 YSLEER. The CDR3 coding sequence is TGCGCCAGCAGCCCCATGGGAGGAACCGAGCAGTACTTC. This translates into CASSPMGGTEQYF.

This clonotype was recorded at least ten times. The chain employs TRBV7-2 and TRBJ2-7; a weak D match, TRBD2 (5 bases). Germline V gene sequence: CDR1 SGHTA, CDR2 FQGNSA. V gave up 5 bases and J gave up 0 bases, with 11 bases separating them. The CDR3 extends over 14 amino acids. The CDR3 reads CASSRDTGSYEQYF. The CDR3 nucleotides are TGTGCCAGCAGCCGGGATACCGGCTCCTACGAGCAGTACTTC.

The rearrangement joins TRBV5-1 to TRBJ1-1; a weak D match, TRBD1 (5 bases). The CDR3 extends over 13 amino acids. V was shortened by 0 bases and J by 11 bases, with 14 bases between the two germline ends. Germline CDR1 SGHRS, CDR2 YFSETQ. The CDR3 DNA follows: TGCGCCAGCAGCTTGGACCCCGGGGGTGGTGCTTTCTTT. Translation: CASSLDPGGGAFF.

This clonotype has at least ten counts. J is TRBJ2-3 and V is TRBV12-3 or TRBV12-4; D not resolved. The ends were cut back, 3 bases at V and 2 bases at J, with 9 bases in the middle. The CDR3 runs 14 residues. Here the CDR3 reads CASSLSRVTDTQYF. CDR3 in DNA: TGTGCCAGCAGTTTGTCCCGTGTCACAGATACGCAGTATTTT.

The chain employs TRBV27 and TRBJ2-1; TRBD2 is a possible D gene (7 bases). The germline V gene encodes CDR1 MNHEY and CDR2 SMNVEV (reference sequence). V gave up 6 bases and J gave up 8 bases, with 14 bases separating them. This CDR3 is 13 amino acids long. The CDR3 DNA is TGTGCCAGCAGGGGAGGGCCAGGGGATGAGCAGTTCTTC. Amino acid sequence: CASRGGPGDEQFF.

This clonotype has only a few counts. The chain links TRBV6-4 to TRBJ2-1; D tentatively reads TRBD1 or TRBD2 (6 bases each). The CDR3 covers 15 residues. CDR1 and CDR2 from the germline V gene are MRHNA and SNTAGT. The V end lost 5 bases, the J end lost 7 bases, and 18 bases lay between the germline ends. In DNA form, the CDR3 reads TGTGCCAGCAGTCGCGGAGGGGGGCCCGAAAATGAGCAGTTCTTC. Translation: CASSRGGGPENEQFF.

This clonotype occurred a few times. This sequence may be a read error, since a much larger clone differs from it by one base. The V and J genes are TRBV30 and TRBJ1-2; D is unclear. There are 14 residues in the CDR3. V gave up 1 base and J gave up 5 bases, with 14 bases separating them. CDR1 is GTSNPN and CDR2 is SVGIG in the germline V gene (reference sequence). The CDR3 is CAWSEGGVVYGYTF. CDR3 DNA sequence: TGTGCCTGGAGTGAAGGCGGGGTCGTTTATGGCTACACCTTC.

This clonotype was seen a handful of times. This chain connects TRBV29-1 to TRBJ2-7; 7 bases line up with TRBD1. Losses at the gene ends were 1 base for V and 1 base for J; bases not matched to a gene: 7. The V gene's germline CDR1 is SQVTM and CDR2 ANQGSEA. The CDR3 runs 15 residues. CDR3 sequence: CSVEVSGTVSYEQYF. Written as DNA, the CDR3 is TGCAGCGTTGAAGTAAGTGGGACAGTTTCCTACGAGCAGTACTTC.

This clonotype was detected many times. V usage is TRBV6-2 or TRBV6-3 and J usage is TRBJ2-1; D may match TRBD1 or TRBD2 (5 bases each). Germline CDR1 reads MNHEY; CDR2 reads SVGEGT. This CDR3 region has 16 residues. Deletions cut 3 bases from V and 8 bases from J, with 20 bases between. CDR3 loop: CASSYPGSVVGYEQFF. CDR3 sequence (DNA): TGTGCCAGCAGTTATCCAGGGAGCGTAGTGGGCTATGAGCAGTTCTTC.

The CDR3 reads CASSKGTSIDYEQYF. The CDR3, as DNA: TGTGCCAGCAGTAAAGGGACTAGCATAGACTACGAGCAGTACTTC. The chain joins TRBV28 to TRBJ2-7, with 9 positions matching TRBD2. The CDR3 extends over 15 amino acids. With V trimmed by 5 bases and J by 3 bases, 8 bases remained unmatched. Per the germline V gene, CDR1 is MDHEN and CDR2 is SYDVKM.

The chain has TRBV5-1 and TRBJ1-4, with D unresolved. Germline CDR1 SGHRS, CDR2 YFSETQ. The CDR3 loop spans 14 amino acids. V shed 0 bases and J shed 3 bases, with 6 bases lying between them. The CDR3 loop is CASSLVAANEKLFF. DNA for the CDR3: TGCGCCAGCAGCTTGGTGGCAGCTAATGAAAAACTGTTTTTT.

V usage is TRBV20-1 and J usage is TRBJ1-6; tentatively, D is TRBD1 (5 bases). This CDR3 is 14 amino acids long. V dropped 0 bases and J dropped 6 bases, with 9 bases sitting between them. In germline, CDR1 is DFQATT, CDR2 SNEGSKA (reference sequence). CDR3 sequence: CSAREGTANSPLHF. In nucleotides, the CDR3 is TGCAGTGCTAGAGAAGGGACCGCTAATTCACCCCTCCACTTT.

In its sample, this clonotype was seen many times. The chain carries TRBV7-9 and TRBJ2-3; D is perhaps TRBD1 (6 bases). Germline CDR1 reads SEHNR; CDR2 reads FQNEAQ (reference sequence). CDR3 length: 16 residues. V lost 1 base and J 2 bases, leaving 13 bases between the germline ends. The CDR3 loop reads CASSLGGGASTDTQYF. The CDR3 DNA reads as TGTGCCAGCAGCTTAGGAGGGGGTGCCTCCACAGATACGCAGTATTTT. The complete variable domain, with remaining parts taken from reference TRBV7-9 and TRBJ2-3, reads DTGVSQNPRHKITKRGQNVTFRCDPISEHNRLYWYRQTLGQGPEFLTYFQNEAQLEKSRLLSDRFSAERPKGSFSTLEIQRTEQGDSAMYLCASSLGGGASTDTQYFGPGTRLTVL.

Remarks on this clonotype: A read error may explain this, as a much larger clone is one base away. This rearrangement joins TRBV28 to TRBJ2-7; D possibly corresponds to TRBD2 (6 bases). V was clipped by 3 bases and J by 8 bases, with 17 bases between them. This CDR3 is 14 amino acids long. CDR1 and CDR2 from the germline V gene are MDHEN and SYDVKM. DNA of the CDR3: TGTGCCAGCAGTTTCGACGCCGCGGGATACAAGCAGTACTTC. This codes for CASSFDAAGYKQYF. The variable domain in full, with the rest retrieved from reference TRBV28 and TRBJ2-7, is DVKVTQSSRYLVKRTGEKVFLECVQDMDHENMFWYRQDPGLGLRLIYFSYDVKMKEKGDIPEGYSVSREKKERFSLILESASTNQTSMYLCASSFDAAGYKQYFGPGTRLTVT.

This clonotype was seen a few times. The chain links TRBV10-3 to TRBJ1-3; D is undetermined. CDR1 is ENHRY and CDR2 is SYGVKD in the germline V gene. The germline V and J ends were trimmed by 6 bases and 4 bases, with 7 bases remaining between them. The length of the CDR3 is 12 residues. This CDR3 reads CAISQGGNTIYF. In DNA form, the CDR3 reads TGTGCCATCAGCCAAGGGGGAAACACCATATATTTT.

This clonotype showed up many times. The rearrangement links TRBV20-1 to TRBJ2-7; no definite D call. From germline, CDR1 is DFQATT and CDR2 SNEGSKA (reference sequence). There are 12 residues in the CDR3. Deletions cut 0 bases from V and 6 bases from J, with 9 bases between. The CDR3 DNA sequence: TGCAGTGCTAGAGAAGGAATTGGCGAGCAGTACTTC. Protein product: CSAREGIGEQYF.